This is a list of T cell receptor beta chains from one sample in a study of lymphopenia after photon versus proton radiotherapy. The repertoire was sequenced with immunoSEQ multiplex PCR; TCRdb's copy has only in-frame clones and lacks some. The data contain about 28,000 clones, around 85% of them singletons. Source: peripheral blood, taken from a patient treated with photon-based radiotherapy. The receptors were gathered from a man in his forties or fifties with gastric cancer. CDR3s include the opening cysteine and the closing phenylalanine or tryptophan. The D gene is left open where the match is weak. Clone size is stated in some rows and not others, as once, few, many or a class when expanded.

clone_size j_call v_call d_call cdr3_nt cdr3_aa
NA TRBJ2-1 TRBV7-6 TRBD1 TGTGCCAGCAGCTCGAGGGACAGTCCTAGCTATGAGCAGTTCTTC CASSSRDSPSYEQFF
NA TRBJ2-4 TRBV23-1 NA TGCGCCAGCATTGGCTCGAGACAGGTAAACATTCAGTACTTC CASIGSRQVNIQYF
NA TRBJ2-4 TRBV2 TRBD1 TGTGCCACCCGGGACAGCAAAAACATTCAGTACTTC CATRDSKNIQYF
NA TRBJ2-4 TRBV19 NA TGTGCCAGTAGTATCACCGGGATTATTCTAGCCAAAAACATTCAGTACTTC CASSITGIILAKNIQYF
NA TRBJ1-4 TRBV21-1 NA TGTGCCAGCAGCATATTGGGGGAAAAACTGTTTTTT CASSILGEKLFF
NA TRBJ2-5 TRBV25-1 NA TGTGCCAGCAGCATAAAACTTGGAGTGGAGACCCAGTACTTC CASSIKLGVETQYF
NA TRBJ2-2 TRBV7-2 NA TGTGCCAGCACGGGGAAGAGGGCAGTACGTAGGACCGGGGAGCTGTTTTTT CASTGKRAVRRTGELFF
NA TRBJ1-1 TRBV10-1 NA TGCGCCAGCAGTGACCACCCCGAGGGTGAAGCTTTCTTT CASSDHPEGEAFF
once TRBJ1-2 TRBV20-1 NA TGCAGTGCGGCTGGACAGTTGGGCTACACCTTC CSAAGQLGYTF
NA TRBJ2-1 TRBV6-5 TRBD2 TGTGCCAGCAGCGGCCTAGCGGCTGCTTACAATGAGCAGTTCTTC CASSGLAAAYNEQFF
NA TRBJ2-1 TRBV4-1 NA TGCGCCAGCAGCCAACTGGGTACCTACAATGAGCAGTTCTTC CASSQLGTYNEQFF
NA TRBJ1-5 TRBV7-9 NA TGTGCCAGCAGCTTAGGGGGGGCCACTGGGGCTTATAGCAATCAGCCCCAGCATTTT CASSLGGATGAYSNQPQHF
NA TRBJ2-7 TRBV12-5 TRBD1 TGTGCTAGTGGTCACGGGACAGGGGAACAGTACTTC CASGHGTGEQYF
NA TRBJ1-5 TRBV7-2 TRBD1 TGTGCCAGCAGCTCCCACAGGGGGCGAGAGCAGCCCCAGCATTTT CASSSHRGREQPQHF
NA TRBJ2-5 TRBV12-5 TRBD1 TGTGCTAGTGGTTCCGCAGGGACAGGGCTGGTCGAGACCCAGTACTTC CASGSAGTGLVETQYF
NA TRBJ2-3 TRBV5-1 TRBD1 TGCGCCAGCAGCCAGGGGACAGGGGGACTCACAGATACGCAGTATTTT CASSQGTGGLTDTQYF
NA TRBJ2-5 TRBV5-8 NA TGTGCCAGCAGCCATAAGGACAGAGTTCAAGAGACCCAGTACTTC CASSHKDRVQETQYF
NA TRBJ2-5 TRBV5-1 NA TGCGCCAGCAGCTTAGGGACAACACAAGAGACCCAGTACTTC CASSLGTTQETQYF
NA TRBJ2-2 TRBV29-1 NA TGCAGCGCCTACACCACCGGGGAGCTGTTTTTT CSAYTTGELFF
NA TRBJ1-2 TRBV7-8 TRBD1 TGTGCCAGCAGCCCGACAGGGGGAGACGTCTATGGCTACACCTTC CASSPTGGDVYGYTF
NA TRBJ2-5 TRBV19 NA TGTGCCAGTAGTAAAGTTCAGGGGCCGACCCAAGAGACCCAGTACTTC CASSKVQGPTQETQYF
NA TRBJ2-2 TRBV19 NA TGTGCCAGTAGTCCGAGGGGAATTGGGACCGGGGAGCTGTTTTTT CASSPRGIGTGELFF